This T cell receptor beta chain was captured in a study of T cell responses to AZD1222 COVID-19 vaccine. A remark on this clone: The antigen remains unidentified.

Germline V CDR1 and CDR2: SGHNT, YENEEA. The CDR3 is 15 residues long. J lost 4 bases, V lost 3 bases, and 5 bases had no gene match. Points from the study as a whole: CD4 TCRs associated with vaccination spanned spike, dominating at 160-218 and 743-854. Most donors were white British and more were female, and clonal diversity was possibly underestimated. Baseline serology detected seropositivity in only 5 to 7 AZD1222 recipients.

Repertoires were generated with immunoSEQ multiplex PCR, while TCRdb's copy carries only in-frame clones and drops some. The profile covers 140,000 or so clones, with approximately 86% appearing a single time and around 5% taken by the ten largest. V and J are TRBV11-3 and TRBJ2-1; 8 nucleotides align to TRBD1. The TCR originated in an adult who received the MenACWY meningococcal vaccine as a control. The sample here was peripheral blood, taken 28 days after the second dose of the MenACWY control vaccine. The CDR3 DNA follows: TGTGCCAGCAGCTTTCTGACAGGGGTATACAATGAGCAGTTCTTC. The encoded protein is CASSFLTGVYNEQFF.